The rows below give T cell receptor beta chains drawn from one sample of a study of blood T cell repertoires in COVID-19. Generated by immunoSEQ multiplex PCR, the TCRdb table keeps only in-frame clones and is missing some. Among 300,000 or so clones, approximately 90% were seen once, and the ten largest hold approximately 5.4%. Material: PBMCs or T cells enriched from blood (not recorded which). All receptors derive from a woman in her twenties or thirties who had recovered from COVID-19. Each CDR3 is given with its conserved first and last residue. The D gene is left open where the match is weak. Clone size is not always given. Where it is, it says once, few, many or a class for expanded clones.

size	V	D	J	DNA	CDR3
few	TRBV5-4	TRBD1	TRBJ1-2	TGTGCCAGCAGCCGAACAGGGGGCTATGGCTACACCTTC	CASSRTGGYGYTF
.	TRBV25-1	.	TRBJ1-2	TGTGCCAGCAGTGGGACAGCCATGGGAGGCTACACCTTC	CASSGTAMGGYTF
.	TRBV2	.	TRBJ1-2	TGTGCCAGCAGTGAAGACCTAGCTAACTATGGCTACACCTTC	CASSEDLANYGYTF
.	TRBV5-1	.	TRBJ1-1	TGCGCCAGCAGCACGACAGGCCGCGACACTGAAGCTTTCTTT	CASSTTGRDTEAFF
.	TRBV11-3	TRBD2	TRBJ2-2	TGTGCCAGCAGCTTTAGCGGGGGTGCAGCCGGGGAGCTGTTTTTT	CASSFSGGAAGELFF
once	TRBV30	.	TRBJ1-1	TGTGCCTGGAGCGCCCAGGGTGGCACTGAAGCTTTCTTT	CAWSAQGGTEAFF
once	TRBV18	.	TRBJ2-3	TGTGCCAGCTCACCACCGAGCCTGACAGATACGCAGTATTTT	CASSPPSLTDTQYF
.	TRBV25-1	.	TRBJ2-7	TGTGCCAGCAGTGATCTCGACAGACCCTACGAGCAGTACTTC	CASSDLDRPYEQYF
.	TRBV6-1	.	TRBJ1-2	TGTGCCAGCAGTTCCAGGGGTCAGGCCTATGGCTACACCTTC	CASSSRGQAYGYTF
few	TRBV5-1	.	TRBJ1-1	TGCGCCAGCAGCTTGGTCTCCCAGGGCATGAACACTGAAGCTTTCTTT	CASSLVSQGMNTEAFF
.	TRBV15	.	TRBJ2-3	TGTGCCACCGCGGTAAGCACAGATACGCAGTATTTT	CATAVSTDTQYF
.	TRBV30	.	TRBJ1-2	TGTGCCTCTTCTCTGGCAGGATCAAACTATGGCTACACCTTC	CASSLAGSNYGYTF
.	TRBV9	.	TRBJ2-5	TGTGCCAGCAGCGTAGAGGAGGGGCAGGGGGGCGAGACCCAGTACTTC	CASSVEEGQGGETQYF
.	TRBV19	TRBD1	TRBJ1-5	TGTGCCAGTAGTATCGGGACAGGGGGCCCCAATCAGCCCCAGCATTTT	CASSIGTGGPNQPQHF
.	TRBV7-6	.	TRBJ1-5	TGTGCCAGCAGCTTAGCGCGGGATCAGCCCCAGCATTTT	CASSLARDQPQHF
.	TRBV12-3/TRBV12-4	TRBD1	TRBJ2-5	TGTGCCAGCAGTTCGACAGGGCAGGGGACCCAGTACTTC	CASSSTGQGTQYF
once	TRBV30	TRBD1	TRBJ1-5	TGTGCCTGGAGCGTGGGACAGGGGGCCCTTCAGCCCCAGCATTTT	CAWSVGQGALQPQHF
.	TRBV5-1	.	TRBJ2-7	TGCGCCAGCAGCTTGGCGTCTAGTTCCTACGAGCAGTACTTC	CASSLASSSYEQYF
.	TRBV29-1	TRBD1	TRBJ2-7	TGCAGCGCTGGACAGGGGAGTATGTACGAGCAGTACTTC	CSAGQGSMYEQYF
once	TRBV7-3	TRBD2	TRBJ2-1	TGTGCCAGCAGCTTAACAGCGGGAGTATACAATGAGCAGTTCTTC	CASSLTAGVYNEQFF
.	TRBV18	TRBD1	TRBJ1-1	TGTGCCAGCTCAGGGGTGAGGGACAGCCCACGGAGGATGAACACTGAAGCTTTCTTT	CASSGVRDSPRRMNTEAFF
.	TRBV30	TRBD1	TRBJ2-2	TGTGCCTGGAGTGGCTGGGACAGACCGAACACCGGGGAGCTGTTTTTT	CAWSGWDRPNTGELFF
.	TRBV3-1/TRBV3-2	.	TRBJ1-5	TGTGCCAGCAGCCCCCTAACGGGGGGCCCTCAGCATTTT	CASSPLTGGPQHF
.	TRBV9	.	TRBJ2-5	TGTGCCAGCAGCGTAGGTGGAGGGATAGAGACCCAGTACTTC	CASSVGGGIETQYF
.	TRBV6-5	.	TRBJ1-1	TGTGCCAGCAAAATAAACACTGAAGCTTTCTTT	CASKINTEAFF
.	TRBV11-1	.	TRBJ1-2	TGTGCCAGCAGCAACAACCCCGGGGGCTACACCTTC	CASSNNPGGYTF
.	TRBV3-1/TRBV3-2	TRBD2	TRBJ2-5	TGTGCCAGCAGCCAAGATCCGGGGGGGGCCAGTGAGACCCAGTACTTC	CASSQDPGGASETQYF
few	TRBV12-5	.	TRBJ1-1	TGTGCTAGTGGTTCTCTAGGCGGCGGGCGAGGCACTGAAGCTTTCTTT	CASGSLGGGRGTEAFF
.	TRBV7-9	.	TRBJ2-1	TGTGCCAGCAGCTTGGGGTGGGGCGGTGAGCAGTTCTTC	CASSLGWGGEQFF
few	TRBV30	.	TRBJ1-3	TGTGCCTGGAGTGTGATATCAGGGGACACCATATATTTT	CAWSVISGDTIYF
.	TRBV5-5	.	TRBJ1-2	TGTGCCAGCAGCTTGGGGTCAGTCTATGGCTACACCTTC	CASSLGSVYGYTF
.	TRBV4-1	.	TRBJ2-5	TGCGCCAGCAGCCCCGGACTCCCGGGAGAGACCCAGTACTTC	CASSPGLPGETQYF
.	TRBV5-4	.	TRBJ1-2	TGTGCCAGCAGCTTGGCCATCGCAGCTAACTATGGCTACACCTTC	CASSLAIAANYGYTF
.	TRBV24-1	TRBD2	TRBJ2-1	TGTGCCACCAGTGACGAACTAGCGGGACCTAACAATGAGCAGTTCTTC	CATSDELAGPNNEQFF
.	TRBV9	.	TRBJ1-6	TGTGCCAGCAGCGTAGGGGAGGGGAATAATTCACCCCTCCACTTT	CASSVGEGNNSPLHF
.	TRBV19	.	TRBJ1-2	TGTGCCAGTAGTCCCAGGCTGGGGGCCGACTATGGCTACACCTTC	CASSPRLGADYGYTF
.	TRBV4-1	.	TRBJ1-1	TGCGCCAGCAGCCAAGATTCGGACACTGAAGCTTTCTTT	CASSQDSDTEAFF
.	TRBV9	TRBD2	TRBJ2-5	TGTGCCAGCAGCAGCGGGGGAGGGCCACGGGGGACCCAGTACTTC	CASSSGGGPRGTQYF
.	TRBV10-3	.	TRBJ1-3	TGTGCCATCAGTGATGCCCCAGGGGTAGCTGGAAACACCATATATTTT	CAISDAPGVAGNTIYF
.	TRBV6-1	.	TRBJ1-1	TGTGCCAGCAGTGAGTTAGTTGAAGCTTTCTTT	CASSELVEAFF
.	TRBV5-1	.	TRBJ1-1	TGCGCCAGCAGCCCCCTGTCCGGGGGGAACACTGAAGCTTTCTTT	CASSPLSGGNTEAFF
.	TRBV5-6	TRBD1	TRBJ1-2	TGTGCCAGCAGCTTTCAGGGGGAGTACTATGGCTACACCTTC	CASSFQGEYYGYTF
.	TRBV6-5	.	TRBJ2-5	TGTGCCAGCAGTTCCGTGGAGACCCAGTACTTC	CASSSVETQYF
.	TRBV11-2	TRBD1	TRBJ1-1	TGTGCCAGCAGCGTCAGGGGGCTGAACACTGAAGCTTTCTTT	CASSVRGLNTEAFF